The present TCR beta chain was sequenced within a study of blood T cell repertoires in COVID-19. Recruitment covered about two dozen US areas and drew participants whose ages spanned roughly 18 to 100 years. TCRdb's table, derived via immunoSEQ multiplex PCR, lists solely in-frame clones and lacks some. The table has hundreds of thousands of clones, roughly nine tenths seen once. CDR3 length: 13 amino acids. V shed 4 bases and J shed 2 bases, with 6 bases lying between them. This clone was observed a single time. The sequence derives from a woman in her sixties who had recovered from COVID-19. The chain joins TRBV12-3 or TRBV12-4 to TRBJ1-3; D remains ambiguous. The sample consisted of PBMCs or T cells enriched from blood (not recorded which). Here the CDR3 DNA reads TGTGCCAGCAGTTCCTTCCCTGGAAACACCATATATTTT. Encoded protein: CASSSFPGNTIYF.